One sample yielded the 12 T cell receptor beta chains listed below, sequenced in a study of shared clonotypes between healthy human individuals. TCRdb keeps only in-frame clones here, not all; method: immunoSEQ multiplex PCR. The table records roughly 2,000,000 clones, 93% of them present only once. Positively selected for CCR7, the CD45RO-negative cells used as naive CD8 cells excluded terminally differentiated effector memory CD45RA+ cells. The sequencing input was naive CD8+ T cells from PBMCs. These receptors all come from a man younger than 35 in good health. Some clones in this sample may be carry-over from other donors' samples.

The V gene is TRBV4-1, the J gene TRBJ2-5, with a possible D match to TRBD2 (5 bases). V lost 0 bases to trimming and J lost 7 bases, with 9 bases between them. Germline CDR1 reads MGHRA; CDR2 reads YSYEKL. This CDR3 has 13 amino acids. The CDR3: CASSQDTGRTQYF. DNA of the CDR3: TGCGCCAGCAGCCAAGATACGGGAAGGACCCAGTACTTC.

Only one count was recorded for this clone. V and J are TRBV28 and TRBJ2-1, with D uncertain. Germline V gene lookup returns CDR1 MDHEN and CDR2 SYDVKM. CDR3 length equals 17 residues. Trimming removed 5 bases at V and 2 bases at J, with 19 bases between. CDR3: CASSPTRRNHPYNEQFF. Written as DNA, the CDR3 is TGTGCCAGCAGTCCTACCCGGCGGAACCATCCCTACAATGAGCAGTTCTTC. Based on the CDR3 plus reference TRBV28 and TRBJ2-1, the full variable domain is DVKVTQSSRYLVKRTGEKVFLECVQDMDHENMFWYRQDPGLGLRLIYFSYDVKMKEKGDIPEGYSVSREKKERFSLILESASTNQTSMYLCASSPTRRNHPYNEQFFGPGTRLTVL.

The V gene is TRBV5-6, the J gene TRBJ1-1; D gene unclear. Germline V gene lookup returns CDR1 SGHDT and CDR2 YYEEEE. V gave up 2 bases and J gave up 1 base, with 9 bases separating them. This CDR3 contains 14 residues. The CDR3 here is CASSFGRRNTEAFF. DNA for the CDR3: TGTGCCAGCAGCTTCGGACGGAGGAACACTGAAGCTTTCTTT.

The chain links TRBV7-3 to TRBJ2-1; D is possibly TRBD2 (6 bases). The CDR3 is made up of 15 amino acids. Between the trimmed V and J ends, which lost 5 bases and 4 bases, there was a span of 15 bases. Germline assignment: CDR1 SGHTA and CDR2 FQGTGA. Written as DNA, the CDR3 is TGTGCCAGCAGCCTCACGTACGGGACTTACAATGAGCAGTTCTTC. This sequence encodes CASSLTYGTYNEQFF.

J is TRBJ2-7 and V is TRBV30, with D uncertain. CDR3 length: 13 amino acids. Looked up from germline, CDR1 is GTSNPN and CDR2 is SVGIG (reference sequence). V lost 5 bases to trimming and J lost 3 bases, with 14 bases between them. CDR3 protein: CAWGPDSLYEQYF. For the CDR3, the DNA is TGTGCCTGGGGACCAGATAGCCTCTACGAGCAGTACTTC.

In regard to this clone: At one of its ends the junction is not consistent with the germline gene, which may arise from a read error. The rearrangement uses TRBV7-9 and TRBJ1-1; TRBD1 matches at 8 bases. Germline V lookup: CDR1 SEHNR, CDR2 FQNEAQ (reference sequence). The CDR3 runs 14 residues. DNA of the CDR3: TGTGCCAGCAGCTTCCGACAGGGGAACACTGAAGCTCTCTTT. Its translation: CASSFRQGNTEALF.

The V gene is TRBV5-1, the J gene TRBJ2-5, with 9 bases lining up with TRBD2. This CDR3 has 17 amino acids. CDR1 and CDR2 from the germline V gene are SGHRS and YFSETQ. The V segment lost 5 bases and the J segment 4 bases; nucleotides outside the gene matches: 15. In DNA form, the CDR3 reads TGCGCCAGCAGTTCAGGGTTGAGCGGGAGGTATTTAGAGACCCAGTACTTC. It encodes CASSSGLSGRYLETQYF.

The chain has TRBV4-3 and TRBJ1-1, with 10 nucleotides matching TRBD1. The CDR3 has 18 amino acids. V lost 0 bases and J lost 3; bases outside the gene matches: 10. Per germline, CDR1 LGHNA and CDR2 YSLEER. The CDR3 bases are TGCGCCAGCAGCCAAGACTGGACAGGGGGGAATCGTGACACTGAAGCTTTCTTT. Residues: CASSQDWTGGNRDTEAFF.

V usage is TRBV4-2 and J usage is TRBJ2-7, with TRBD1 identical over 9 bases. The CDR3 is made up of 14 amino acids. Germline loops: CDR1 LGHNA, CDR2 YNFKEQ. The V gene end was trimmed by 5 bases and the J gene end by 1 base; junction bases not matched to a gene: 3. The CDR3 reads CASSFGQGSYEQYF. In DNA, the CDR3 is TGTGCCAGCAGCTTTGGACAGGGGTCCTACGAGCAGTACTTC.

The V and J genes are TRBV27 and TRBJ2-1; maybe TRBD1 (6 bases). The CDR3 length is 14 residues. Germline V lookup: CDR1 MNHEY, CDR2 SMNVEV (reference sequence). V lost 7 bases, J lost 5 bases, and 15 bases lay in between. As DNA, the CDR3 is TGTGCCAGCACCCCCCGTGGACAGAACAATGAGCAGTTCTTC. Amino acids: CASTPRGQNNEQFF.

This rearrangement joins TRBV14 to TRBJ2-7, with D possibly matching TRBD2 (6 bases). The CDR3 consists of 16 residues. Germline loops: CDR1 SGHDN, CDR2 FVKESK. The V end was cut by 0 bases, the J end by 3 bases, with 15 bases between. The CDR3 loop is CASSQDWRDAHYEQYF. The CDR3 DNA follows: TGTGCCAGCAGCCAAGATTGGCGGGACGCCCACTACGAGCAGTACTTC.

The chain carries TRBV28 and TRBJ2-4, with TRBD1 identical over 7 bases. Trimming cost V 6 bases and J 3 bases; bases outside gene matches: 5. Germline loops: CDR1 MDHEN, CDR2 SYDVKM. The CDR3 loop spans 14 amino acids. For the CDR3, the DNA is TGTGCCAGCAGGGACCGGGACAGCAAAAACATTCAGTACTTC. Translating it yields CASRDRDSKNIQYF.